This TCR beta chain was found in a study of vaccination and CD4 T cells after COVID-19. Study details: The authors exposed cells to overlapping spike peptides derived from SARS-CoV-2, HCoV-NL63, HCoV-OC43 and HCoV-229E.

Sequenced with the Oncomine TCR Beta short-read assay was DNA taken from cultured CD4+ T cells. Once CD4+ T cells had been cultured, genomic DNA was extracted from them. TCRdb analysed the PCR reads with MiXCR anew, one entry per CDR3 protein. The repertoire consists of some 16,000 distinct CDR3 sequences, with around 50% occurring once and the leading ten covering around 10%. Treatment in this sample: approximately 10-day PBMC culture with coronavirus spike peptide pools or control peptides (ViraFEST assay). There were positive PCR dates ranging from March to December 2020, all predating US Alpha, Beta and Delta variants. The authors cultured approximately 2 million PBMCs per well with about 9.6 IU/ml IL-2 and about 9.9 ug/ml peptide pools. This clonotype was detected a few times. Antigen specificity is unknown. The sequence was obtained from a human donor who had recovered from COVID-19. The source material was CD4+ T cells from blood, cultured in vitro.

The DNA for the CDR3 is TGTGCCAGCAGTTACTCCGGGGGGGCCTCCCGGTGGGCCCAGTACTTC. Translation gives CASSYSGGASRWAQYF. This sequence joins TRBV6-5 and TRBJ2-5, with 8 bases lining up with TRBD2. Germline CDR1 MNHEY, CDR2 SVGAGI. V shed 0 bases and J 9 bases; nucleotides not matched to a gene: 12. The CDR3 loop spans 16 amino acids.